This TCR beta chain was sequenced in a study of T cells in Graves' hyperthyroidism and ophthalmopathy. Study-level background: Any treatment followed the collection of peripheral blood at initial diagnosis.

The CDR3 sequence is 15 residues long. CDR1 LNHDA and CDR2 SQIVND come from the germline V gene (reference sequence). J lost 0 bases, V lost 9 bases, and 6 bases had no gene match. RNA transcripts were the template for amplifying TCR beta CDR3 regions. First-round RT-PCR targeting the TCR CDR3 was performed with the HTBI primer set. TCRdb processed the multiplex PCR reads anew with MiXCR; each CDR3 protein has one entry. The table lists 350,000 to 400,000 distinct CDR3 sequences, under 15% of them singletons, with approximately 32% in the top ten. Whole-study findings and limits: Prediction of ophthalmopathy progression came a median approximately 7 months pre-onset.

About this clonotype: As yet, its antigen is unknown.

The V and J genes are TRBV19 and TRBJ1-4, with TRBD1 matching 8 bases. The source material was blood. The receptor was isolated from a woman aged 25 to 39 with Graves' hyperthyroidism. The CDR3 nucleotides read TGTGCCAGGAGACAGGGGCCCCCAACTAATGAAAAACTGTTTTTT. Translation gives CARRQGPPTNEKLFF.